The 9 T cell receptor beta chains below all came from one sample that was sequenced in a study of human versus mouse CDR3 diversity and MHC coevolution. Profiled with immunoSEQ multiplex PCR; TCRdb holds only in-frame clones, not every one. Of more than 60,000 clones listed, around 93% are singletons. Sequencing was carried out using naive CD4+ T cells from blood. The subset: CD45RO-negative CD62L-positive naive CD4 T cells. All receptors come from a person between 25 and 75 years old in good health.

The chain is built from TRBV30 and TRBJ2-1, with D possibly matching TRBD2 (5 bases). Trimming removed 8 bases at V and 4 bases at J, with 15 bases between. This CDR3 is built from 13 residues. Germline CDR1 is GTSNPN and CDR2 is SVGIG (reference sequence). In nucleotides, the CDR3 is TGTGCCGGCAGCGGTCATAGATACAATGAGCAGTTCTTC. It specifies CAGSGHRYNEQFF.

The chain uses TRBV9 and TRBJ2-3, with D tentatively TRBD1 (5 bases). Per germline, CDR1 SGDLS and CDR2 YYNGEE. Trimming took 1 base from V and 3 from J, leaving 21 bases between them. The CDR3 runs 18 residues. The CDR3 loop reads CASSVHLSVRDITDTQYF. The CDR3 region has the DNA TGTGCCAGCAGCGTACATCTTAGTGTCAGGGATATTACAGATACGCAGTATTTT.

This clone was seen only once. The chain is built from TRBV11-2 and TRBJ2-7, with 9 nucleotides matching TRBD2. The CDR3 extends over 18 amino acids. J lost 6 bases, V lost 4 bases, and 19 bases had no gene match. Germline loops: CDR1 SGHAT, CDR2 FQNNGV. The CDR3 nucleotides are TGTGCCAGCAGCTCTATCCATGGACTAGCGACCTTTTTAAGCGAGCAGTACTTC. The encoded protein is CASSSIHGLATFLSEQYF.

The CDR3 here is CASSDGTGVYSYEQYF. The CDR3 DNA sequence: TGTGCCAGCAGTGATGGGACAGGGGTTTATTCCTACGAGCAGTACTTC. The rearrangement joins TRBV25-1 to TRBJ2-7, with TRBD1 matching 10 bases. The ends lost 3 bases at V and 1 base at J; junction bases unmatched: 6. CDR1 and CDR2 from the germline V gene are MGHDK and SYGVNS. The CDR3 sequence is 16 residues long.

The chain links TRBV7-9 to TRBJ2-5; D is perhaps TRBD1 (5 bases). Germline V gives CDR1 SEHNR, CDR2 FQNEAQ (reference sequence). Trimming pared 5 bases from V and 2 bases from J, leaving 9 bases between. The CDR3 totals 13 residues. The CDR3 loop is CASSPQAQETQYF. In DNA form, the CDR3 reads TGTGCCAGCAGCCCACAGGCGCAAGAGACCCAGTACTTC.

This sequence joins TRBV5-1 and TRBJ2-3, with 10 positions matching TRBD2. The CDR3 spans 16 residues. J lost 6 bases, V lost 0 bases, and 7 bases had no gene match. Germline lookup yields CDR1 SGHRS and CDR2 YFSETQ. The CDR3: CASSLGSSGGADTQYF. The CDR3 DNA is TGCGCCAGCAGCTTGGGGTCCAGCGGGGGGGCCGATACGCAGTATTTT.

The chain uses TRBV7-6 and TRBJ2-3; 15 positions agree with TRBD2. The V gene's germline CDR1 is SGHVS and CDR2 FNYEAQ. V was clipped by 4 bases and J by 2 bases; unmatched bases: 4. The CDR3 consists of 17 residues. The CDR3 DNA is TGTGCCAGCAGCTCCGGGACTAGCGGGGGGAACACAGATACGCAGTATTTT. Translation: CASSSGTSGGNTDTQYF.

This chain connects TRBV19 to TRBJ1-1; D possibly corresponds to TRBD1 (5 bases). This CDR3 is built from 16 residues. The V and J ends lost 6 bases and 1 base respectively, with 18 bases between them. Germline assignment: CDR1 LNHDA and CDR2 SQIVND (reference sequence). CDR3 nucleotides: TGTGCCAGTAGAAGTTTGCAGGGTAGGGAGAACACTGAAGCTTTCTTT. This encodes CASRSLQGRENTEAFF.

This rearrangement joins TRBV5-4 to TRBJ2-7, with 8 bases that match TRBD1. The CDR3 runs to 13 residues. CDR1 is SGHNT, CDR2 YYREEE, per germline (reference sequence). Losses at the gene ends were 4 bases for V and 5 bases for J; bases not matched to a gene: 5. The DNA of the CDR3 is TGTGCCAGCAGCCCCGGACAGGGCCACGAGCAGTACTTC. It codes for CASSPGQGHEQYF.